This T cell receptor (beta chain) comes out of a study of blood T cell repertoires in COVID-19. In the study overall: Acute-phase and convalescent COVID-19 samples originated in the United States, Italy and Spain. Sources were T cells, B-cell-depleted T cells, or PBMCs; the material itself was cDNA or gDNA.

Only a few counts were recorded for this clone. Original data processing: Quantification of nucleated cells was approximated via reference gene primer amplification. The method was immunoSEQ multiplex PCR; TCRdb's version includes in-frame clones alone and lacks a portion of them. Clonal size and the V and J genes are those of that table, whereas D and trimming came from the DNA. The sample yields about 140,000 clones, around 86% seen once. The CDR3 covers 15 residues. Looked up from germline, CDR1 is SNHLY and CDR2 is FYNNEI. V lost 2 bases, J lost 6 bases, and 7 bases stayed unmatched. Sequencing was carried out using peripheral blood. This TCR came from a man aged 45-60 years with active COVID-19. The chain links TRBV2 to TRBJ2-7; TRBD2 matches at 10 bases. The CDR3 region is CASSERSGGAGEQYF. The CDR3 nucleotides read TGTGCCAGCAGTGAACGCAGCGGGGGGGCAGGCGAGCAGTACTTC.